This passage covers 11 T cell receptor beta chains from one sample sequenced in a study of technical replicates of blood from a few donors. The table came from immunoSEQ multiplex PCR; TCRdb's copy has only in-frame clones and leaves some out. The sample has 55,000 to 65,000 clones, roughly 97% seen once. Sequences were obtained from T cells isolated from PBMCs. The receptor source for this set is a human donor in good health.

The genes are TRBV29-1 and TRBJ2-7; 10 positions match TRBD2. This CDR3 has 14 amino acids. Germline CDR1 and CDR2: SQVTM and ANQGSEA. The V and J ends lost 4 bases and 6 bases, in that order; junction bases with no gene match: 9. This chain's CDR3 is CSVGPSGSSSEQYF. The CDR3 DNA is TGCAGCGTTGGGCCTAGCGGGAGTTCGTCCGAGCAGTACTTC.

The V gene is TRBV5-1, the J gene TRBJ2-7, with D maybe TRBD1 (6 bases). This CDR3 is built from 15 residues. Trimming cost V 0 bases and J 2 bases, with 12 bases left between them. In germline, CDR1 is SGHRS, CDR2 YFSETQ. The CDR3 nucleotides read TGCGCCAGCAGCTTGGGAGGGGGTCCCGCCTACGAGCAGTACTTC. Translated, it gives CASSLGGGPAYEQYF.

This clone came up once. CDR3 sequence reads: CASREVPTNEKLFF. The CDR3 DNA reads as TGCGCCAGCAGGGAGGTGCCAACTAATGAAAAACTGTTTTTT. This sequence joins TRBV5-1 and TRBJ1-4, with D unresolved. V lost 5 bases and J 0 bases, leaving 8 bases between the germline ends. In germline, CDR1 is SGHRS, CDR2 YFSETQ. This CDR3 region has 14 residues.

The chain joins TRBV7-3 to TRBJ1-1, with TRBD1 matching 7 bases. Germline CDR1 SGHTA, CDR2 FQGTGA. This CDR3 contains 14 residues. V was clipped by 5 bases and J by 4 bases; unmatched bases: 7. Written as DNA, the CDR3 is TGTGCCAGCAGCCAACAGGGGAGTGGCACTGAAGCTTTCTTT. Translating it yields CASSQQGSGTEAFF.

The genes are TRBV28 and TRBJ2-7; TRBD2 might be the D (6 bases). CDR1 is MDHEN and CDR2 is SYDVKM in the germline V gene. CDR3 length: 14 amino acids. V was shortened by 0 bases and J by 1 base, with 7 bases between the two germline ends. CDR3 nucleotides: TGTGCCAGCAGTTTATGGGGAGGTTCCTACGAGCAGTACTTC. Translated: CASSLWGGSYEQYF.

The chain carries TRBV28 and TRBJ1-5; 7 bases map to TRBD1. The CDR3 extends over 16 amino acids. The germline V gene has CDR1 MDHEN and CDR2 SYDVKM. The V and J ends lost 5 bases and 1 base, in that order; junction bases with no gene match: 8. CDR3 sequence (DNA): TGTGCCAGCAGTAGAAAACAGGGGCAAAGCAATCAGCCCCAGCATTTT. Protein product: CASSRKQGQSNQPQHF.

This chain uses TRBV4-1 with TRBJ2-1; possibly TRBD2 for D (7 bases). The CDR3 spans 15 residues. Germline CDR1 reads MGHRA; CDR2 reads YSYEKL. The germline V and J ends were trimmed by 1 base and 7 bases, with 14 bases remaining between them. In DNA form, the CDR3 reads TGCGCCAGCAGCCAAGCGGGGGGCCTCTTGAATGAGCAGTTCTTC. Protein sequence: CASSQAGGLLNEQFF.

The V and J genes are TRBV11-1 and TRBJ1-1; no firm D call. V was trimmed by 6 bases and J by 6 bases, leaving 11 bases between them. CDR3 length: 12 amino acids. CDR1 is SGHAT, CDR2 FQDESV, per germline (reference sequence). The CDR3 loop is CASRPGSSEAFF. CDR3 sequence (DNA): TGTGCCAGCAGGCCGGGGAGTTCTGAAGCTTTCTTT.

This chain links TRBV21-1 with TRBJ2-3; the table calls TRBD2, which could not be checked here. TRBV21-1 constitutes a pseudogene. CDR3 size: 18 residues. CDR3 in amino acids: CASSKGGGLAVPTDTQYF. As DNA, the CDR3 is TGTGCCAGCAGCAAAGGAGGGGGACTAGCGGTACCCACAGATACGCAGTATTTT.

The V and J genes are TRBV27 and TRBJ2-5; 8 bases match TRBD1. The CDR3 spans 13 residues. CDR1 and CDR2 from the germline V gene are MNHEY and SMNVEV (reference sequence). Trimming removed 5 bases from V and 9 bases from J; junction bases left unmatched: 8. CDR3: CASSMTGVEAQYF. CDR3 nucleotide sequence: TGTGCCAGCAGTATGACAGGGGTTGAGGCCCAGTACTTC.

This chain uses TRBV6-1 with TRBJ2-3; TRBD2 agrees at 10 bases. The CDR3 runs to 15 residues. With V trimmed by 7 bases and J by 2 bases, 6 bases remained unmatched. Germline V gives CDR1 MNHNS, CDR2 SASEGT. CDR3 DNA: TGTGCCAGCATGGAGCGGGGGGGCCCCACAGATACGCAGTATTTT. Translated: CASMERGGPTDTQYF.